Sequencing of this TCR beta chain was carried out in a study of human T cells and chemical hapten exposure (dated by TCRdb to about 2021). Background for the entire study: For sensitization, 2% DPC in acetone was applied to a 2 cm by 2 cm area of upper inner arm skin. Weekly therapeutic DPC doses were additionally applied to the scalp of patients throughout the roughly 25-week study period. Patch testing on the upper back used Finn chambers containing 0.01% DPC, with scoring done after 6 days according to International Contact Dermatitis Research Group standards. The patient cohort, mostly female, included alopecia areata with under or over 50% scalp involvement, alopecia totalis and alopecia universalis. Libraries were combined into a pool for sequencing, and differences in TCR yield between samples came mainly from small differences in library volumes within the pool. The study tracked peripheral blood TCR repertoire changes in vivo during primary and secondary sensitization to the hapten diphenylcyclopropenone (DPC) in alopecia patients. Blood was sampled from patients pre-sensitization (week 0) and at 2, 6 and about 24 weeks after DPC sensitization. For TCR sequencing, blood came from over 25 alopecia patients at anywhere from one to four time points (pre-sensitization, 2, 6 and 24 weeks). Results and caveats for the whole study, not just this receptor: DPC sensitization did not change the number of TCRs with a frequency above 1 in 1000, and there was no evidence of changes in global repertoire structure. Because every patient had alopecia, a presumed autoimmune disease, the patients' immune response might differ from that of healthy individuals. Patch test score was positively correlated with the number of PT1 expanded TCRs, with significance at thresholds 8, 16 and 32 but not at 4. Compared with pre-sensitization or healthy control sets, expanded TCRs formed significantly more large CDR3 similarity clusters, which is consistent with antigen-driven responses. After repeated subsampling, changes were observed in the strength of the expansion versus patch-test correlation and in the threshold at which the correlation became significant.

The time point label corresponds to: patch test 2, 6 weeks after DPC sensitization. The treatment or condition label for this specimen denotes: therapeutic diphenylcyclopropenone sensitization with weekly scalp DPC. At every patch-test visit, the blood draw took place before the patch test was put on. Patients were considered eligible if aged 18 to 70, diagnosed with alopecia and deemed suitable for DPC therapy, and patients were excluded if pregnant. Total RNA was extracted from unfractionated whole blood that had been collected in Tempus Blood RNA tubes. The protocol used for the library was RACE. This sample was sequenced with a NextSeq 500. During library preparation, unique molecular identifiers were attached to individual cDNA molecules so that TCRs could be counted in a quantitative, reproducible way. Both TCR alpha and TCR beta chains were sequenced from each blood RNA sample. For the original study's pipeline: Samples had a median of roughly 99,000 TCRs, with a range from roughly 23,224 to 750,000. V, J and CDR3 annotation of the TCR reads was carried out using the Decombinator software suite. To make PS versus PT1 abundance plots, every sample was subsampled to the same number of TCRs (28,000). TCRs were defined as expanded if absent before sensitization and observed at least eight times at the 2-week time point. TCRdb trimmed public reads at Q25 via fastp, called clones via MiXCR and kept in-frame beta chains. Records with the same CDR3 protein are collapsed into one entry carrying the most frequent genes and DNA. These V and J calls originate from TCRdb's pipeline instead of the authors' own analysis. This sample gives over 130,000 distinct CDR3 sequences in total; approximately 10% of them show up just once. The ten largest account for approximately 1.3% of the sample.

Concerning this clonotype itself: It has no known antigen specificity. It has no much larger one-base neighbor in the sample; base qualities were not kept.

The germline V gene (reference sequence) supplies CDR1 GTSNPN and CDR2 SVGIG. V and J are truncated by 1 base and 2 bases respectively, leaving an intervening sequence of 6 bases. The CDR3 goes from the cysteine to the phenylalanine over 12 residues. The read is trimmed to its CDR3 DNA, 36 bases read in frame from base 1. This specimen was whole blood, taken in connection with sensitization to the hapten diphenylcyclopropenone (DPC). The sequence was collected from a woman aged 50 to 65 with alopecia areata. Some clones in this sample may be carry-over from other donors' samples. The rearranged chain carries TRBV30 and TRBJ2-7; no D gene can be assigned with confidence. The sequenced DNA: TGTGCCTGGAGTGATCCAGCCTACGAGCAGTACTTC. Its product reads: CAWSDPAYEQYF. The variable domain in full, with residues beyond the CDR3 obtained from the reference TRBV30 and TRBJ2-7 genes, is SQTIHQWPATLVQPVGSPLSLECTVEGTSNPNLYWYRQAAGRGLQLLFYSVGIGQISSEVPQNLSASRPQDRQFILSSKKLLLSDSGFYLCAWSDPAYEQYFGPGTRLTVT.